These T cell receptor beta chains were read from a single sample in a study of T-cell reconstitution after alpha-beta-depleted transplantation in children. TCRdb redid the calling of the PCR reads with MiXCR, one entry per CDR3 protein. Of about 980,000 distinct CDR3 sequences detected, roughly 29% appear once; the ten largest clones hold under 30%. The starting material was PBMCs, mostly from graft donor cells, obtained 360 days after TCRalphabeta/CD19-depleted stem cell transplant. The receptors come from a boy younger than two who had a stem cell transplant for SCID, so the T cells may come from the graft donor. The CDR3 runs from the conserved cysteine through the conserved F or W.

J,V,CDR3
TRBJ2-1,TRBV2,CASSGSRLAGNNEQFF
TRBJ2-3,TRBV2,CASSEEVTDTQYF
TRBJ2-3,TRBV12-3/TRBV12-4,CASSPSSASTDTQYF
TRBJ2-7,TRBV4-2,CASSQESPYEQYF
TRBJ1-1,TRBV5-6,CASSLWETEAFF
TRBJ2-1,TRBV4-3,CASSQHLGTGNNEQFF
TRBJ2-3,TRBV2,CASSKRGLTDTQYF
TRBJ1-3,TRBV4-1,CASSPRMEPTRNTIYF
TRBJ2-3,TRBV2,CASSELPPGPGTQYF
TRBJ2-3,TRBV4-1,CASSPLPGLTDTQYF
TRBJ2-1,TRBV4-2,CASSQDPLAGPYNEQFF
TRBJ2-2,TRBV12-3/TRBV12-4,CASTDDRVVDTGELFF
TRBJ2-3,TRBV2,CASSSSGRGDTQYF
TRBJ1-1,TRBV6-5,CASSTDGRGLNTEAFF
TRBJ2-3,TRBV27,CASSILAGTWGTQYF
TRBJ2-5,TRBV5-6,CASSLAVVNQETQYF
TRBJ2-1,TRBV12-3/TRBV12-4,CASTPRGTDNEQFF
TRBJ2-1,TRBV19,CASSMQTSYSSYNEQFF
TRBJ2-5,TRBV24-1,CATSDLRRGRETQYF
TRBJ2-7,TRBV6-5,CASSYSGVPYEQYF
TRBJ2-7,TRBV20-1,CSASDAPGALYEQYF
TRBJ2-7,TRBV11-2,CASSLGQLGEGEQYF
TRBJ1-1,TRBV11-2,CASSPSGVRTEAFF
TRBJ1-2,TRBV12-3/TRBV12-4,CASSSGTGPLGAYGYTF
TRBJ1-1,TRBV18,CASSPLGRGDTEAFF
TRBJ2-1,TRBV5-1,CASSDGLTSGVHNEQFF
TRBJ1-5,TRBV24-1,CATSDLLSCRGQGQPQHF
TRBJ2-2,TRBV7-8,CASSARLADGELFF
TRBJ2-5,TRBV12-3/TRBV12-4,CASSVDGGSGTQYF
TRBJ1-1,TRBV12-3/TRBV12-4,CASSPGRPNTEAFF
TRBJ2-5,TRBV5-1,CASRPMTGSFQETQYF
TRBJ2-2,TRBV4-2,CASSLGTSPGELFF
TRBJ2-7,TRBV5-1,CASSPSGLGTYEQYF
TRBJ2-2,TRBV18,CASSPYSWDRVILEELFF
TRBJ2-5,TRBV28,CASSWTGRLETQYF
TRBJ1-1,TRBV20-1,CSALQQGPNTEAFF
TRBJ2-3,TRBV28,CASSLAQAQYF
TRBJ2-1,TRBV5-5,CASSSTGWAYNEQFF
TRBJ1-5,TRBV20-1,CSARRSAPRPQHF
TRBJ1-1,TRBV4-3,CASSQEVNDRGLSTEAFF
TRBJ1-1,TRBV5-1,CASSFPRQKGLNTEAFF
TRBJ2-2,TRBV10-3,CAISRGQGDTGELFF
TRBJ2-5,TRBV5-1,CASGASVGTQETQYF
TRBJ2-3,TRBV12-3/TRBV12-4,CASSLGDMDTDTQYF
TRBJ2-7,TRBV5-1,CASSSGQGFEVFSHEQYF
TRBJ2-5,TRBV7-9,CASSDSRTGGRETQYF